A selection of T cell receptor beta chains follows, all from one sample in a study of shared clonotypes between healthy human individuals. The repertoire was sequenced with immunoSEQ multiplex PCR; TCRdb's copy has only in-frame clones and lacks some. The sample holds over 400,000 clones; approximately 78% are singletons and the top ten take about 12%. The material sequenced was PBMCs. Receptors originate from a woman in her forties in good health. Some clones in this sample may be carry-over from other donors' samples. Each CDR3 is given with its conserved first and last residue. The D gene is left open where the match is weak. Clone size appears in some rows only: once, few, many, or a class for an expanded clone.

j_call clone_size v_call d_call cdr3_nt cdr3_aa
TRBJ2-7 once TRBV29-1 - TGCAGCGTTGAAGTCCGGATACGGACGGAGCTCTACGAGCAGTACTTC CSVEVRIRTELYEQYF
TRBJ2-2 - TRBV7-3 TRBD2 TGTGCCAGCAGAAAAGCGGGAGGGCCCACCGGGGAGCTGTTTTTT CASRKAGGPTGELFF
TRBJ2-2 many TRBV2 - TGTGCCAGCAGCCACGGGGCGGGAACGAACACCGGGGAGCTGTTTTTT CASSHGAGTNTGELFF
TRBJ2-7 - TRBV28 TRBD1 TGTGCCAGCAACGGCCGGGACAGGGGGTCGAACGAGCAGTACTTC CASNGRDRGSNEQYF
TRBJ1-3 - TRBV15 - TGTGCCACCAGCAGAGATCTGAGCCGTCGAGCTGGAAACACCATATATTTT CATSRDLSRRAGNTIYF
TRBJ2-5 - TRBV2 - TGTGCCAGCAGGGGCACAGGGCAGACCAAGACGGGGACCCAGTACTTC CASRGTGQTKTGTQYF
TRBJ2-5 - TRBV4-3 - TGCGCCAGCAGCCAAGGGGATAGTTCCCACCCTCGAGAGCAGTACTTC CASSQGDSSHPREQYF
TRBJ2-1 - TRBV11-2 TRBD2 TGTGCCAGCAGCTTAGATCGACTAGCAACCAATGAGCAGTTCTTC CASSLDRLATNEQFF
TRBJ2-1 - TRBV5-1 - TGCGCCAGCAGCTTGGAAGGGACGCTATCCTACAATGAGCAGTTCTTC CASSLEGTLSYNEQFF
TRBJ2-2 - TRBV15 - TGTGCCACCAGCAGAGATTTGCGGGGAACGAACACCGGGGAGCTGTTTTTT CATSRDLRGTNTGELFF
TRBJ2-1 - TRBV5-6 TRBD2 TGTGCCAGCAGCTTAGCCGGGACTAGCGGATACAATGAGCAGTTCTTC CASSLAGTSGYNEQFF
TRBJ2-1 - TRBV27 TRBD1 TGTGCCAGCAGTTTATCGGGGGGGACAGGGGCCAATGAGCAGTTCTTC CASSLSGGTGANEQFF
TRBJ2-3 few TRBV7-9 - TGTGCCAGCAGCCTGAGGTCCCTCCAGGATACGCAGTATTTT CASSLRSLQDTQYF